Sequencing of this T cell receptor (beta chain) was carried out in a study of T cells in tumors and immune-related adverse events. Assay used: immunoSEQ multiplex PCR; TCRdb lists only in-frame clones, some missing. The data hold tens of thousands of clones, with about 90% observed a single time. The CDR3 loop spans 15 amino acids. Trimming stripped 7 bases from V and 7 bases from J, with 20 bases between. Per germline, CDR1 MNHNS and CDR2 SASEGT. The clonotype was recovered from a female donor with metastatic renal cell carcinoma. This material consisted of lymph node tissue, taken from a patient treated with anti-PD-1 therapy. The J gene is TRBJ2-1, the V gene TRBV6-1; perhaps TRBD1 as D (6 bases). The CDR3 nucleotides are TGTGCCAGCAACCCGCATCATTATCAGGGGAATGAGCAGTTCTTC. This translates into CASNPHHYQGNEQFF.